These 5 T cell receptor beta chains were sequenced from one sample in a study of shared clonotypes between healthy human individuals. Measured with immunoSEQ multiplex PCR; TCRdb has only the in-frame clones, and not every one. The sample lists more than 450,000 clones, roughly 78% occurring once. The sequencing sample was made of PBMCs. The source is a woman aged 40 to 55 in good health. Some clones in this sample may be carry-over from other donors' samples.

The table lists this clone with a few counts. The rearrangement joins TRBV18 to TRBJ2-3, with 8 bases fitting TRBD1. Germline trimming cut 2 bases from V and 0 bases from J; bases unmatched to any gene: 7. The germline CDR1 and CDR2 sequences are KGHSH and LQKENI. This CDR3 contains 17 residues. CDR3 DNA sequence: TGTGCCAGCTCACCAAAGGGACAGGAGAAGAGCACAGATACGCAGTATTTT. Protein product: CASSPKGQEKSTDTQYF.

At least ten counts were recorded for this clone. The rearrangement joins TRBV6-4 to TRBJ1-5; 8 positions match TRBD1. V gave up 3 bases and J gave up 1 base; unmatched junction bases: 2. Germline CDR1 reads MRHNA; CDR2 reads SNTAGT. This CDR3 is built from 15 residues. In DNA form, the CDR3 reads TGTGCCAGCAGTGAGACAGGGGAAAGCAATCAGCCCCAGCATTTT. Amino acid sequence: CASSETGESNQPQHF.

The rearrangement uses TRBV28 and TRBJ2-7, with TRBD2 matching over 9 bases. The CDR3 is 13 amino acids. V shed 7 bases, J shed 1 base, and the junction held 2 bases outside the gene matches. Germline assignment: CDR1 MDHEN and CDR2 SYDVKM. The CDR3: CASISGSSYEQYF. The CDR3, as DNA: TGTGCCAGCATTAGCGGGAGTTCCTACGAGCAGTACTTC.

The rearrangement joins TRBV19 to TRBJ2-7, with 7 bases matching TRBD1. CDR3 length: 14 residues. V lost 6 bases, J lost 0 bases, and 5 bases stayed unmatched. Per germline, CDR1 LNHDA and CDR2 SQIVND (reference sequence). The CDR3 loop is CASRIRDSSYEQYF. CDR3 DNA sequence: TGTGCCAGTAGGATTCGGGACAGCTCCTACGAGCAGTACTTC.

With regard to this clone: The identical CDR3 is also encoded by other nucleotide sequences in the sample. The chain employs TRBV14 and TRBJ1-1, with D hard to call. The V and J ends lost 0 bases and 0 bases respectively, with 2 bases between them. The CDR3 contains 13 residues. The germline CDR1 and CDR2 sequences are SGHDN and FVKESK. For the CDR3, the DNA is TGTGCCAGCAGCCAAGACTTGAACACTGAAGCTTTCTTT. It codes for CASSQDLNTEAFF.